This entry describes one T cell receptor (beta chain). This CDR3 has 15 amino acids. Germline V gene sequence: CDR1 ENHRY, CDR2 SYGVKD. V was trimmed by 6 bases and J by 0 bases, leaving 14 bases between them. In the source study's methods: By means of reference gene primer amplification, nucleated cell counts were estimated. The method was immunoSEQ multiplex PCR; TCRdb's version includes in-frame clones alone and lacks a portion of them. The D gene and trimming were derived from the DNA, and the V and J assignments and clone size from that table. Altogether under 400,000 clones are present, about 91% being singletons, with the ten largest covering approximately 1.6%. The sample is drawn from a study of blood T cell repertoires in COVID-19. Study overall: PBMCs, B-cell-depleted T cells, or T cells provided the cDNA or gDNA that made up the material.

Material for sequencing was peripheral blood. The source is a woman aged 25 to 39 with COVID-19, enrolled during active disease. The chain links TRBV10-3 to TRBJ1-2, with D tentatively TRBD1 (6 bases). Here the CDR3 DNA reads TGTGCCATCAGGGCAGGACAGCGTCCTAACTATGGCTACACCTTC. Translating gives CAIRAGQRPNYGYTF.